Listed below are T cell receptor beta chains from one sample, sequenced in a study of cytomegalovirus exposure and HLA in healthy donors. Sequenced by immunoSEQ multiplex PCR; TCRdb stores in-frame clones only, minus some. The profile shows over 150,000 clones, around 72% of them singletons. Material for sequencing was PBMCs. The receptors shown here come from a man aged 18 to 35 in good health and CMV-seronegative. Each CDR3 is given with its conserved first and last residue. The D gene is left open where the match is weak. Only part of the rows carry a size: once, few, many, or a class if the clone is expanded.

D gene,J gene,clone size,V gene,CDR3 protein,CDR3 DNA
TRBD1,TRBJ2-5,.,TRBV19,CASSTGGAPWETQYF,TGTGCCAGTAGCACAGGGGGCGCCCCGTGGGAGACCCAGTACTTC
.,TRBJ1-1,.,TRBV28,CASSVVGAEAFF,TGTGCCAGCAGCGTTGTGGGGGCAGAAGCTTTCTTT
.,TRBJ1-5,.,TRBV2,CASSEAGWGRNQPQHF,TGTGCCAGCAGTGAAGCGGGTTGGGGCCGCAATCAGCCCCAGCATTTT
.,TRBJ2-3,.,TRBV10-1,CASSGEDTQYF,TGCGCCAGCAGTGGAGAGGATACGCAGTATTTT
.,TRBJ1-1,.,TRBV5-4,CASSLDWRTDTEAFF,TGTGCCAGCAGCTTGGATTGGAGAACGGACACTGAAGCTTTCTTT
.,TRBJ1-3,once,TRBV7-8,CASSFGGSGNTIYF,TGTGCCAGCAGCTTTGGAGGCTCCGGAAACACCATATATTTT
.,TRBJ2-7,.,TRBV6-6,CASSKDRYEQYF,TGTGCCAGCAGCAAAGACAGGTACGAGCAGTACTTC
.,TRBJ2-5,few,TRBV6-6,CASGRAEETQYF,TGTGCCAGCGGTCGAGCGGAGGAGACCCAGTACTTC
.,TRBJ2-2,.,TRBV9,CASSGSATRTGELFF,TGTGCCAGCAGTGGCTCTGCGACTAGGACCGGGGAGCTGTTTTTT
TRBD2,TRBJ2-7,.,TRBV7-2,CASSSGLAGAAEQYF,TGTGCCAGCAGCTCTGGACTAGCGGGAGCTGCCGAGCAGTACTTC
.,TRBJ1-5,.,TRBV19,CASSIERAGGQPQHF,TGTGCCAGTAGTATAGAGCGGGCGGGCGGGCAGCCCCAGCATTTT
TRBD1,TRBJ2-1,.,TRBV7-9,CASSLAFGQGRGNEQFF,TGTGCCAGCAGCTTAGCGTTTGGACAGGGAAGGGGCAATGAGCAGTTCTTC
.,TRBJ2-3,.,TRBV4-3,CASSHNPSRDTQYF,TGCGCCAGCAGCCATAACCCTAGCAGAGATACGCAGTATTTT
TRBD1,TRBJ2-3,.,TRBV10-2,CASSPGQGARDTQYF,TGCGCCAGCAGCCCGGGACAGGGGGCCAGGGATACGCAGTATTTT
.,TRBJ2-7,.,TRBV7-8,CASSGGVAYEQYF,TGTGCCAGCAGCGGCGGGGTTGCCTACGAGCAGTACTTC
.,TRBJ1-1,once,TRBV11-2,CASSPGQLEAFF,TGTGCCAGCAGCCCCGGACAGCTTGAAGCTTTCTTT
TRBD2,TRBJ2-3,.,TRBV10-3,CAISEAGGRLTDTQYF,TGTGCCATCAGTGAGGCCGGCGGGAGGCTAACAGATACGCAGTATTTT
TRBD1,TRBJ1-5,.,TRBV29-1,CSVWTGGGQPQHF,TGCAGCGTCTGGACAGGGGGAGGTCAGCCCCAGCATTTT
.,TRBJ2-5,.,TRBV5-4,CASSLIGGQQETQYF,TGTGCCAGCAGCCTGATTGGAGGGCAGCAAGAGACCCAGTACTTC
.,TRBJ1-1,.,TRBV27,CASSGGSTEAFF,TGTGCCAGCAGCGGCGGCTCAACTGAAGCTTTCTTT
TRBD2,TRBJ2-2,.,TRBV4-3,CASSQEGLAENTGELFF,TGCGCCAGCAGCCAAGAGGGACTAGCGGAAAACACCGGGGAGCTGTTTTTT
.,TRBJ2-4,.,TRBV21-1,CASSKPPGTSGPLAKNIQYF,TGTGCCAGCAGCAAGCCTCCCGGGACTAGCGGTCCTTTAGCCAAAAACATTCAGTACTTC
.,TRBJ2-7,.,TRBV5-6,CTSSLLWQKNYEQYF,TGTACCAGCAGCTTGTTGTGGCAGAAGAACTACGAGCAGTACTTC
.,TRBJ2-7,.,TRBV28,CASSSGLNEQYF,TGTGCCAGCAGTTCCGGACTAAACGAGCAGTACTTC
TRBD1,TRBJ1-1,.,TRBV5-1,CASSHTGGAVNTEAFF,TGCGCCAGCAGCCATACAGGGGGCGCCGTGAACACTGAAGCTTTCTTT
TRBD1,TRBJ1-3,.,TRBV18,CASSRRDRDSGNTIYF,TGTGCCAGCTCCCGGAGGGACAGGGACTCTGGAAACACCATATATTTT
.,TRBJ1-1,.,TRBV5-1,CASSSSDQGEAFF,TGCGCCAGCAGCTCCTCCGACCAGGGTGAAGCTTTCTTT
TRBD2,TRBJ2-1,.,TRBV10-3,CAISREAAYNEQFF,TGTGCCATCAGCCGGGAGGCAGCGTACAATGAGCAGTTCTTC
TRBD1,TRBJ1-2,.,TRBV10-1,CASSDGTGAGGYTF,TGCGCCAGCAGTGACGGGACAGGGGCCGGGGGCTACACCTTC
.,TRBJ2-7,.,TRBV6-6,CASSDPQAPYEQYF,TGTGCCAGCAGTGACCCACAGGCCCCCTACGAGCAGTACTTC
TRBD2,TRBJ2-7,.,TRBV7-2,CASSLGLAVSYEQYF,TGTGCCAGCAGCTTAGGGCTAGCGGTCTCCTACGAGCAGTACTTC
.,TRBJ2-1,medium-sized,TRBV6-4,CASSEKGEANEQFF,TGTGCCAGCAGTGAAAAGGGGGAAGCAAATGAGCAGTTCTTC
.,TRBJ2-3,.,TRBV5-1,CASSLESVRTDTQYF,TGCGCCAGCAGCTTGGAGAGCGTACGCACAGATACGCAGTATTTT
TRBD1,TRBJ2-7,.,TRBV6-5,CASSYTGGEQYF,TGTGCCAGCAGTTATACAGGGGGAGAGCAGTACTTC
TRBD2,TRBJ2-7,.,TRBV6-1,CASSRYSGAGLEQYF,TGTGCCAGCAGTAGATATAGCGGGGCCGGCTTGGAGCAGTACTTC
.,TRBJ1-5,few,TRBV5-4,CASSLGGGFGNQPQHF,TGTGCCAGCAGCTTGGGGGGGGGTTTCGGCAATCAGCCCCAGCATTTT
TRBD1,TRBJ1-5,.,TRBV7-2,CASTTGTGGNQPQHF,TGTGCCAGCACCACCGGGACAGGTGGGAATCAGCCCCAGCATTTT
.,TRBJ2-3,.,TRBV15,CATSRDQAGDTQYF,TGTGCCACCAGCAGAGATCAAGCAGGAGATACGCAGTATTTT
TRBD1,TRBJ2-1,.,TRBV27,CASSSPGTGRNEQFF,TGTGCCAGCAGTTCCCCCGGGACAGGGCGGAATGAGCAGTTCTTC
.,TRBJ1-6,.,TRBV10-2,CASSDLPRNPPIGALHF,TGCGCCAGCAGTGATCTCCCCCGGAACCCCCCCATCGGGGCCCTCCACTTT
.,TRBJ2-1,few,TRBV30,CAAYRELYNEQFF,TGTGCCGCCTACAGGGAACTCTACAATGAGCAGTTCTTC
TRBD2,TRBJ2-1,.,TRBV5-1,CASSVGLVSEQFF,TGCGCCAGCAGCGTGGGACTAGTTAGTGAGCAGTTCTTC
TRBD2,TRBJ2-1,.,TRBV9,CASSVSGSGNEQFF,TGTGCCAGCAGTGTTAGCGGGAGTGGAAATGAGCAGTTCTTC
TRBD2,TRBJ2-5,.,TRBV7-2,CASGLAGGGGQETQYF,TGTGCCAGCGGACTAGCGGGAGGAGGAGGGCAAGAGACCCAGTACTTC
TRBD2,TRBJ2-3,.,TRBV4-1,CASSQGGGRSRTDTQYF,TGCGCCAGCAGCCAAGGTGGCGGGAGATCGAGGACAGATACGCAGTATTTT
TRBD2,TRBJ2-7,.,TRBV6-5,CASSPREDSYYEQYF,TGTGCCAGCAGCCCTCGGGAGGACTCGTACTACGAGCAGTACTTC
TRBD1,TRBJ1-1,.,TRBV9,CASSGQGSPNTEAFF,TGTGCCAGCAGCGGACAGGGTTCCCCGAACACTGAAGCTTTCTTT
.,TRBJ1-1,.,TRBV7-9,CASSFYSMNTEAFF,TGTGCCAGCAGCTTTTACAGTATGAACACTGAAGCTTTCTTT
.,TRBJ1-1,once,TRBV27,CASSLRFNTEAFF,TGTGCCAGCAGCCTACGGTTCAACACTGAAGCTTTCTTT
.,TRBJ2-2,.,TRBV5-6,CASISRRLAITGELFF,TGTGCCAGCATTTCGCGGCGGCTAGCAATAACCGGGGAGCTGTTTTTT